The clone carrying this T cell receptor beta chain came up many times. The antigen is undetermined. After removal of 5 bases from V and 1 base from J, the junction contained 13 bases not matched to a gene. CDR3 size: 17 residues. Germline loops: CDR1 LNHDA, CDR2 SQIVND (reference sequence). The data derive from a study of T cell repertoires in cytomegalovirus infection. Study context: Public TCR beta signatures provided an indication of both CMV infection and a matching HLA type.

Study outcomes and limitations: Adding up the frequency of public TCR beta families identified people who carried CMV plus the relevant HLA. The study found HLA-C-restricted CMV-specific TCR beta clonotypes dominating the ex vivo response.

TCRdb redid the calling of the reads with MiXCR, one entry per CDR3 protein. The profile covers under 200,000 distinct CDR3 sequences, with 8.5% to 10% appearing a single time and approximately 4.6% taken by the ten largest. This receptor was taken from a human donor in good health (CMV status not recorded). Some clones in this sample may be carry-over from other donors' samples. The specimen was PBMCs. The chain combines TRBV19 with TRBJ1-1; 7 bases are a match to TRBD1. CDR3 protein: CASSGIGGDRANTEAFF. The CDR3 DNA follows: TGTGCCAGTAGTGGGATCGGGGGAGACAGGGCGAACACTGAAGCTTTCTTT.